These 14 T cell receptor beta chains were sequenced from one sample in a study of CD8 T cells in ankylosing spondylitis. Broader study findings: A motif in TCR beta, a set of roughly eight highly homologous variants, appeared characteristic of ankylosing spondylitis blood.

No cognate antigen is known for these TCRs. TCRdb independently ran MiXCR on the 5' RACE reads; one entry per CDR3 protein. The sample has fewer than 550,000 distinct CDR3 sequences, approximately 5.3% seen once. Sequences were obtained from blood, either unsorted or a sorted T cell fraction (not recorded which). The receptors stem from a male donor with ankylosing spondylitis.

This clonotype was seen at least ten times. V and J are TRBV10-3 and TRBJ2-7, with D uncertain. The CDR3 consists of 14 residues. Between the trimmed V and J ends, which lost 4 bases and 0 bases, there was a span of 10 bases. Germline lookup yields CDR1 ENHRY and CDR2 SYGVKD. CDR3 residues: CAISVPGSSYEQYF. CDR3 coding DNA: TGTGCCATCAGTGTACCGGGTAGCTCCTACGAGCAGTACTTC.

This clonotype was observed a handful of times. J is TRBJ2-6 and V is TRBV4-3; D might be TRBD1 (6 bases). Trimming stripped 4 bases from V and 0 bases from J, with 16 bases between. The CDR3 is 18 residues long. The germline CDR1 and CDR2 sequences are LGHNA and YSLEER. CDR3 residues: CASSPRGGVYSGANVLTF. CDR3 DNA sequence: TGCGCCAGCAGCCCGCGTGGGGGCGTCTACTCTGGGGCCAACGTCCTGACTTTC.

This clonotype was recorded many times. The V call is TRBV6-5, the J call TRBJ2-2; D gene ambiguous. Germline V gene data show CDR1 as MNHEY and CDR2 as SVGAGI. The CDR3 is 14 residues long. The germline V and J ends were trimmed by 4 bases and 5 bases, with 11 bases remaining between them. CDR3 amino acids: CASSFLLRTGELFF. DNA of the CDR3: TGTGCCAGCAGTTTTTTACTTAGGACCGGGGAGCTGTTTTTT.

This clonotype showed up many times. The chain employs TRBV28 and TRBJ2-3; D is undetermined. CDR3 length: 14 residues. V dropped 4 bases and J dropped 5 bases, with 13 bases sitting between them. Germline values: CDR1 MDHEN, CDR2 SYDVKM. CDR3 DNA: TGTGCCAGCAGTTACATGATGGGTTTAGATACGCAGTATTTT. It yields the protein CASSYMMGLDTQYF.

In its sample, this clonotype was seen many times. The chain joins TRBV5-1 to TRBJ2-7, with a possible D match to TRBD1 (6 bases). The CDR3 spans 14 residues. Trimming left V 4 bases short and J 3 bases short, with 14 bases between. Looked up from germline, CDR1 is SGHRS and CDR2 is YFSETQ. The CDR3 nucleotides read TGCGCCAGCAGCGCAACCGGGACAATCTACGAGCAGTACTTC. The encoded protein is CASSATGTIYEQYF.

In its sample, this clonotype was seen many times. The gene calls are TRBV28 and TRBJ2-7; no clear D gene. CDR1 and CDR2 from the germline V gene are MDHEN and SYDVKM. The V and J ends lost 6 bases and 4 bases respectively, with 16 bases between them. CDR3 length equals 14 residues. The CDR3 sequence is CASRPAADRYEQYF. CDR3 nucleotide sequence: TGTGCCAGCAGGCCCGCGGCCGATAGGTACGAGCAGTACTTC.

This clonotype was recorded many times. The gene calls are TRBV27 and TRBJ1-3, with D tentatively TRBD1 (5 bases). This CDR3 contains 14 residues. V shed 6 bases and J shed 0 bases, with 9 bases lying between them. Germline CDR1 reads MNHEY; CDR2 reads SMNVEV (reference sequence). The CDR3 protein is CASRAGSSGNTIYF. CDR3 coding DNA: TGTGCCAGCAGAGCAGGGAGCTCTGGAAACACCATATATTTT.

This clonotype was found many times. This chain links TRBV7-2 with TRBJ2-2; 9 bases are shared with TRBD2. Germline V CDR1 and CDR2: SGHTA, FQGNSA. Trimming at V came to 2 bases and at J to 9 bases, leaving 7 bases not matched to a gene. The CDR3 consists of 15 residues. Here the CDR3 reads CASSLSSGSGRELFF. The CDR3 region has the DNA TGTGCCAGCAGCTTAAGTAGCGGGAGTGGACGGGAGCTGTTTTTT.

This chain links TRBV28 with TRBJ2-7; 8 bases map to TRBD1. Looked up from germline, CDR1 is MDHEN and CDR2 is SYDVKM. CDR3 size: 18 residues. V was clipped by 4 bases and J by 1 base; unmatched bases: 15. CDR3 in DNA: TGTGCCAGCAGTTATCGCATAACCGGGACAGGTATTTCCTACGAGCAGTACTTC. Amino acids: CASSYRITGTGISYEQYF.

This clonotype was detected a few times. The chain carries TRBV4-3 and TRBJ1-1; D unresolved. Germline-derived CDR1 and CDR2 are LGHNA and YSLEER. This CDR3 contains 19 residues. The ends were cut back, 1 base at V and 0 bases at J, with 21 bases in the middle. The CDR3 DNA sequence: TGCGCCAGCAGCCAAGCCGAACCGAGGGAGTTTGAGATGAACACTGAAGCTTTCTTT. Translation: CASSQAEPREFEMNTEAFF.

The table lists this clonotype with many counts. This chain uses TRBV12-3 or TRBV12-4 with TRBJ1-1; D not resolved. The CDR3 has 13 residues. The V end was cut by 7 bases, the J end by 4 bases, with 13 bases between. CDR3 protein: CASTPLGPTEAFF. CDR3 in DNA: TGTGCCAGCACCCCACTAGGGCCCACTGAAGCTTTCTTT.

This clonotype was detected many times. Germline and junction disagree at one end, which may indicate a read error. The chain is built from TRBV20-1 and TRBJ1-2, with TRBD1 identical over 12 bases. This CDR3 comprises 14 residues. In germline, CDR1 is DFQATT, CDR2 SNEGSKA (reference sequence). The CDR3 DNA is TGCAGTGCTAGATCGACCGGGACAGGGGGCATCGGGAGTTTC. It is translated as CSARSTGTGGIGSF.

This clonotype was detected many times. V usage is TRBV10-3 and J usage is TRBJ2-3; TRBD2 might be the D (5 bases). This CDR3 region has 15 residues. V was cut by 0 bases and J by 1 base, with 8 bases left in between. Germline V gene data show CDR1 as ENHRY and CDR2 as SYGVKD. CDR3 region: CAISESQRRTDTQYF. CDR3 nucleotide sequence: TGTGCCATCAGTGAGTCCCAGCGGCGCACAGATACGCAGTATTTT.

This clonotype was counted many times. The chain couples TRBV6-2 or TRBV6-3 to TRBJ2-5; D unclear. This CDR3 has 12 residues. Trimming took 2 bases from V and 1 from J, leaving 2 bases between them. Germline V gene data show CDR1 as MNHEY and CDR2 as SVGEGT. This CDR3 reads CASSYTQETQYF. The CDR3 nucleotides read TGTGCCAGCAGTTACACCCAAGAGACCCAGTACTTC.